These 27 T cell receptor beta chains share one sample of origin, sequenced in a study of T-cell reconstitution after alpha-beta-depleted transplantation in children (dated by TCRdb to about 2016). The library was produced with PCR. The sequencing machine was an Illumina HiSeq 2500. To normalize quantification of the TCRbeta repertoire, the TCR libraries were built with molecular barcoding that relied on unique molecular identifiers. The public sequencing data were trimmed at Q25 with fastp and processed into clonotypes with MiXCR by TCRdb, which kept only in-frame beta chains. Every CDR3 protein is listed once, alongside the most common genes and DNA of its rows. A total of roughly 350,000 distinct CDR3 sequences appear in this sample, 10% of them only once. The ten largest make up approximately 2.3% of the sample. The sequencing used PBMCs from the stem cell graft donor, collected from the stem cell graft. The receptors come from a human donor who donated a stem cell graft to a child with acute lymphoblastic leukemia.

A few counts support this clonotype. The chain recombines TRBV10-3 with TRBJ2-1, with D maybe TRBD2 (5 bases). This CDR3 contains 16 residues. Germline V gene lookup returns CDR1 ENHRY and CDR2 SYGVKD. Trimming took 2 bases from V and 0 from J, leaving 11 bases between them. The DNA for the CDR3 is TGTGCCATCAGTGAGGAGCAGCGGAGCTCCTACAATGAGCAGTTCTTC. This encodes CAISEEQRSSYNEQFF.

The rearrangement uses TRBV3-1 and TRBJ1-6; 7 bases line up with TRBD1. This CDR3 region has 16 residues. The V gene's germline CDR1 is LGHDT and CDR2 YNNKEL (reference sequence). Trimming cost V 3 bases and J 2 bases; bases outside gene matches: 4. The CDR3 region is CASSQRQGAYNSPLHF. The CDR3 DNA reads TGTGCCAGCAGCCAGAGACAGGGCGCCTATAATTCACCCCTCCACTTT. The full variable domain, its missing parts supplied by reference TRBV3-1 and TRBJ1-6, is DTAVSQTPKYLVTQMGNDKSIKCEQNLGHDTMYWYKQDSKKFLKIMFSYNNKELIINETVPNRFSPKSPDKAHLNLHINSLELGDSAVYFCASSQRQGAYNSPLHFGNGTRLTVT.

In this sample, this clonotype turned up a few times. The chain joins TRBV7-9 to TRBJ2-7; D remains ambiguous. Germline CDR1 SEHNR, CDR2 FQNEAQ (reference sequence). Trimming shortened V by 2 bases and J by 2 bases, and 10 bases separated the two germline ends. CDR3 size: 14 residues. The DNA for the CDR3 is TGTGCCAGCAGCTTATTCGATCTAACCTACGAGCAGTACTTC. It codes for CASSLFDLTYEQYF.

Many counts were recorded for this clonotype. The rearrangement links TRBV28 to TRBJ2-7, with TRBD1 identical over 8 bases. There are 14 residues in the CDR3. The junction had 5 bases not matched to a gene; V was cut back by 3 bases and J by 4 bases. Germline assignment: CDR1 MDHEN and CDR2 SYDVKM. The CDR3 bases are TGTGCCAGCAGTTTCCGGACAGGGACGTACGAGCAGTACTTC. The encoded protein is CASSFRTGTYEQYF.

This clonotype appeared a single time. CDR3 sequence reads: CASSLWTATDTQYF. CDR3 coding DNA: TGTGCCAGCAGTTTATGGACGGCCACAGATACGCAGTATTTT. This sequence joins TRBV12-3 or TRBV12-4 and TRBJ2-3, with no clear D. This CDR3 contains 14 residues. Trimming stripped 2 bases from V and 2 bases from J, with 8 bases between.

In this sample, this clonotype turned up many times. V and J are TRBV28 and TRBJ2-3; D is ambiguous. This CDR3 has 13 amino acids. Germline V gives CDR1 MDHEN, CDR2 SYDVKM. V was shortened by 2 bases and J by 6 bases, with 9 bases between the two germline ends. CDR3 loop: CASSLGSEDTQYF. Written as DNA, the CDR3 is TGTGCCAGCAGTTTAGGCTCGGAGGATACGCAGTATTTT.

This chain connects TRBV15 to TRBJ2-5; 7 nucleotides align to TRBD1. The CDR3 is 15 residues long. From germline, CDR1 is LNHNV and CDR2 YYDKDF (reference sequence). The trim removed 2 bases at V and 1 base at J, leaving 4 bases unmatched. CDR3 DNA sequence: TGTGCCACCAGCAGATTCGACAGGGTCCAAGAGACCCAGTACTTC. Translated, it gives CATSRFDRVQETQYF.

This clonotype was seen many times. This rearrangement joins TRBV10-3 to TRBJ2-7; D not resolved. This CDR3 is built from 13 residues. V was trimmed by 2 bases and J by 3 bases, leaving 8 bases between them. Germline V gene sequence: CDR1 ENHRY, CDR2 SYGVKD. CDR3 region: CAISEGHGYEQYF. The CDR3 DNA follows: TGTGCCATCAGTGAGGGCCACGGCTACGAGCAGTACTTC.

This clonotype was seen repeatedly, ten times or more. The genes are TRBV5-1 and TRBJ2-3; D is ambiguous. The CDR3 is made up of 15 amino acids. Trimming pared 0 bases from V and 0 bases from J, leaving 8 bases between. Looked up from germline, CDR1 is SGHRS and CDR2 is YFSETQ. CDR3 loop: CASSLEGISTDTQYF. CDR3 nucleotide sequence: TGCGCCAGCAGCTTGGAAGGGATCAGCACAGATACGCAGTATTTT.

This clonotype came up a few times. J is TRBJ2-1 and V is TRBV5-1, with D perhaps TRBD1 (7 bases). The ends were cut back, 5 bases at V and 1 base at J, with 13 bases in the middle. The CDR3 consists of 15 residues. The germline gives CDR1 SGHRS, CDR2 YFSETQ. Here the CDR3 reads CASRRQGGSYNEQFF. CDR3 nucleotide sequence: TGCGCCAGCAGGAGACAGGGAGGTTCCTACAATGAGCAGTTCTTC.

This clonotype appeared a few times. The V and J genes are TRBV6-5 and TRBJ2-4, with D perhaps assigned TRBD1 or TRBD2 (5 bases each). The V gene's germline CDR1 is MNHEY and CDR2 SVGAGI. V was trimmed by 0 bases and J by 10 bases, leaving 16 bases between them. The CDR3 covers 15 residues. The CDR3, as DNA: TGTGCCAGCAGTTACTCAATTACGGGACGAGGAATTCAGTACTTC. It encodes CASSYSITGRGIQYF.

Worth noting for this clonotype: Germline is not matched at one junction end, which may reflect a read error. This rearrangement joins TRBV27 to TRBJ2-1; D is perhaps TRBD1 or TRBD2 (5 bases each). Germline V lookup: CDR1 MNHEY, CDR2 SMNVEV (reference sequence). This CDR3 has 12 residues. The CDR3 DNA is TGTGCCAGCAGCCGCGTGCAAGGGACGCTAAACTTC. It translates to CASSRVQGTLNF.

This clonotype was seen only a few times. The chain joins TRBV20-1 to TRBJ2-3; TRBD2 aligns across 8 bases. This CDR3 is 15 amino acids long. Germline loops: CDR1 DFQATT, CDR2 SNEGSKA (reference sequence). With 1 base clipped from V and 5 bases from J, the junction kept 8 bases outside the gene matches. The CDR3 sequence is CSARAGGPWGDTQYF. CDR3 nucleotide sequence: TGCAGTGCTAGAGCGGGAGGGCCGTGGGGAGATACGCAGTATTTT.

This clonotype was seen more than once but under ten times. The chain couples TRBV7-2 to TRBJ2-3, with D possibly TRBD2 on 6 matching bases. This CDR3 spans 15 amino acids. Between the trimmed V and J ends, which lost 6 bases and 0 bases, there was a span of 13 bases. Looked up from germline, CDR1 is SGHTA and CDR2 is FQGNSA. The DNA of the CDR3 is TGTGCCAGCAGAAAAACGGGACTCAGCACAGATACGCAGTATTTT. This codes for CASRKTGLSTDTQYF.

This clonotype was counted between two and nine times. This chain connects TRBV7-6 to TRBJ2-2, with no clear D. The CDR3 spans 13 residues. The V end was cut by 5 bases, the J end by 5 bases, with 9 bases between. Germline values: CDR1 SGHVS, CDR2 FNYEAQ. The CDR3 region is CASSPGRTGELFF. The CDR3 coding sequence is TGTGCCAGCAGCCCGGGTAGGACCGGGGAGCTGTTTTTT.

CDR3 in DNA: TGCGCCAGCAGCCTTGGACTAGCGGGAGGGCCTTCGAATGAGCAGTTCTTC. This sequence encodes CASSLGLAGGPSNEQFF. V gene TRBV5-1 combines with J gene TRBJ2-1; 15 bases match TRBD2. The germline CDR1 and CDR2 sequences are SGHRS and YFSETQ. The V gene end was trimmed by 4 bases and the J gene end by 7 bases; junction bases not matched to a gene: 9. CDR3 length: 17 amino acids.

This clonotype turned up a few times. The rearrangement joins TRBV20-1 to TRBJ1-4, with D unclear. The CDR3 loop spans 15 amino acids. Germline lookup yields CDR1 DFQATT and CDR2 SNEGSKA (reference sequence). V gave up 1 base and J gave up 0 bases, with 9 bases separating them. CDR3 loop: CSARGELATNEKLFF. The CDR3 nucleotides are TGCAGTGCTAGAGGGGAGCTTGCAACTAATGAAAAACTGTTTTTT.

This chain links TRBV7-2 with TRBJ2-7; D is undetermined. Germline CDR1 is SGHTA and CDR2 is FQGNSA. The V end was cut by 0 bases, the J end by 1 base, with 10 bases between. CDR3 length: 15 amino acids. In DNA, the CDR3 is TGTGCCAGCAGCTTAGCGGGAAAGTTATCCTACGAGCAGTACTTC. Its translation is CASSLAGKLSYEQYF.

The J gene is TRBJ2-2, the V gene TRBV6-1, with TRBD2 matching over 10 bases. V lost 5 bases and J lost 4; bases outside the gene matches: 4. Germline V gene data show CDR1 as MNHNS and CDR2 as SASEGT. The CDR3 is made up of 15 amino acids. CDR3 amino acids: CASSSGREFTGELFF. The CDR3 DNA reads TGTGCCAGCAGTAGCGGGAGGGAGTTCACCGGGGAGCTGTTTTTT.

Only a few counts were recorded for this clonotype. V is TRBV7-9 and J is TRBJ2-1; 11 nucleotides line up with TRBD2. The CDR3 totals 15 residues. Germline CDR1 and CDR2: SEHNR and FQNEAQ (reference sequence). V gave up 2 bases and J gave up 6 bases; unmatched junction bases: 3. Here the CDR3 DNA reads TGTGCCAGCAGCTTACCACTAGCGGGAGTCAATGAGCAGTTCTTC. Translating gives CASSLPLAGVNEQFF.

Only a few counts were recorded for this clonotype. The chain recombines TRBV6-5 with TRBJ2-3; TRBD1 is a possible D gene (6 bases). CDR3 length equals 17 residues. V dropped 0 bases and J dropped 0 bases, with 13 bases sitting between them. CDR1 is MNHEY, CDR2 SVGAGI, per germline. This chain's CDR3 is CASSYSKPGESTDTQYF. For the CDR3, the DNA is TGTGCCAGCAGTTACTCGAAGCCAGGGGAGAGCACAGATACGCAGTATTTT.

The V call is TRBV27, the J call TRBJ1-3; 7 nucleotides agree with TRBD1. V was pared by 2 bases and J by 0 bases, with 7 bases of the junction left unmatched. Germline CDR1 and CDR2: MNHEY and SMNVEV (reference sequence). This CDR3 is 17 amino acids long. The CDR3 DNA sequence: TGTGCCAGCAGTTTACGGGGGGGACAGAGCTCTGGAAACACCATATATTTT. It specifies CASSLRGGQSSGNTIYF.

The rearrangement links TRBV7-9 to TRBJ1-2, with D possibly TRBD1 on 5 matching bases. V was cut by 5 bases and J by 4 bases, with 20 bases left in between. This CDR3 has 16 residues. Germline CDR1 SEHNR, CDR2 FQNEAQ (reference sequence). The CDR3 sequence: CASSHTGQVEGYGYTF. The CDR3 DNA reads TGTGCCAGCAGCCATACGGGGCAGGTCGAGGGCTATGGCTACACCTTC.

This chain links TRBV9 with TRBJ2-1, with a weak D call TRBD1 (5 bases). This CDR3 contains 12 residues. Germline V gives CDR1 SGDLS, CDR2 YYNGEE. Trimming removed 3 bases at V and 6 bases at J, with 7 bases between. As DNA, the CDR3 is TGTGCCAGCAGCGAGGGGTCCAATGAGCAGTTCTTC. It codes for CASSEGSNEQFF.

This chain joins TRBV10-3 and TRBJ2-2; a weak D match, TRBD2 (5 bases). V was shortened by 10 bases and J by 6 bases, with 27 bases between the two germline ends. Germline lookup yields CDR1 ENHRY and CDR2 SYGVKD. There are 17 residues in the CDR3. The CDR3 DNA is TGTGCCACGAGTCCCATTTCGAGCGGAGAGGAGGCCGGGGAGCTGTTTTTT. Protein sequence: CATSPISSGEEAGELFF.

This clonotype was seen many times. V usage is TRBV5-1 and J usage is TRBJ2-7; D gene unclear. Germline V lookup: CDR1 SGHRS, CDR2 YFSETQ. Deletions cut 0 bases from V and 3 bases from J, with 10 bases between. This CDR3 contains 14 residues. DNA of the CDR3: TGCGCCAGCAGCTTGGCGGCGGAGCTCTACGAGCAGTACTTC. Its protein product is CASSLAAELYEQYF. Variable domain in full (rest from reference TRBV5-1 and TRBJ2-7): KAGVTQTPRYLIKTRGQQVTLSCSPISGHRSVSWYQQTPGQGLQFLFEYFSETQRNKGNFPGRFSGRQFSNSRSEMNVSTLELGDSALYLCASSLAAELYEQYFGPGTRLTVT.

The rearrangement uses TRBV28 and TRBJ2-7; TRBD2 aligns across 11 bases. This CDR3 is 15 amino acids long. Germline loops: CDR1 MDHEN, CDR2 SYDVKM. V was pared by 7 bases and J by 1 base, with 6 bases of the junction left unmatched. CDR3 DNA sequence: TGTGCCAGCAAAAAACTAGCGGGAGAGTCCTACGAGCAGTACTTC. Encoded protein: CASKKLAGESYEQYF. Filled out from reference TRBV28 and TRBJ2-7, the complete variable domain reads DVKVTQSSRYLVKRTGEKVFLECVQDMDHENMFWYRQDPGLGLRLIYFSYDVKMKEKGDIPEGYSVSREKKERFSLILESASTNQTSMYLCASKKLAGESYEQYFGPGTRLTVT.